One sample yielded the 20 T cell receptor beta chains listed below, sequenced in a study of early T cells in non-severe SARS-CoV-2 infection. TCRdb re-analysed the 5' RACE reads in MiXCR, keeping a single row per CDR3 protein. The sample contains around 76,000 distinct CDR3 sequences, 11% of which appear only once. The material sequenced was whole blood. The source is an adult who was a healthcare worker with PCR-confirmed SARS-CoV-2 infection or an uninfected control (not recorded which).

This clonotype showed up just a few times. The CDR3: CASGAAAGGYTF. As DNA, the CDR3 is TGTGCCAGCGGGGCAGCCGCCGGGGGCTACACCTTC. The J gene is TRBJ1-2, the V gene TRBV7-9, with TRBD1 as a possible D gene (5 bases). The CDR3 is 12 residues long. Trimming removed 8 bases from V and 8 bases from J, with 15 bases in between. Germline CDR1 is SEHNR and CDR2 is FQNEAQ (reference sequence).

This clonotype appeared a few times. The rearrangement links TRBV10-1 to TRBJ1-1; tentative D call: TRBD1 (6 bases). Trimming removed 4 bases at V and 4 bases at J, with 13 bases between. The CDR3 runs 14 residues. Germline V gives CDR1 WNHNN, CDR2 SYGVQD (reference sequence). CDR3 nucleotides: TGCGCCAGCAGTGCCCGGAGGGGGAGCACTGAAGCTTTCTTT. Translated: CASSARRGSTEAFF.

This clonotype was observed at least ten times. The rearrangement links TRBV7-8 to TRBJ2-7; D is ambiguous. In germline, CDR1 is SGHVS, CDR2 FQNEAQ. CDR3 size: 14 residues. Trimming took off 6 bases at V and 2 bases at J, with 14 bases between the two ends. The CDR3 sequence: CASSPQRTTYEQYF. In DNA form, the CDR3 reads TGTGCCAGCAGTCCACAGCGAACTACCTACGAGCAGTACTTC.

This clonotype was found many times. This sequence joins TRBV29-1 and TRBJ2-7; D perhaps matches TRBD1 (5 bases). Germline V lookup: CDR1 SQVTM, CDR2 ANQGSEA. V was clipped by 4 bases and J by 2 bases, with 15 bases between them. This CDR3 is built from 14 residues. Here the CDR3 DNA reads TGCAGCGTTGGTTTAGGTCAGGGTCCCTACGAGCAGTACTTC. It encodes CSVGLGQGPYEQYF.

The CDR3 nucleotides read TGTGCCAGCAGCCCTGGACACCCTGAGGCACCCCTCCACTTT. It specifies CASSPGHPEAPLHF. The J gene is TRBJ1-6, the V gene TRBV9; the D gene is possibly TRBD1 (5 bases). This CDR3 is 14 amino acids long. The V gene lost 4 bases and the J gene lost 11 bases, with 16 bases spanning the gap. Germline V lookup: CDR1 SGDLS, CDR2 YYNGEE.

As concerns this clonotype: With a much larger clone just one base away, this may be a read error. This rearrangement joins TRBV4-1 to TRBJ2-7; weak D call: TRBD1 (6 bases). The CDR3 has 14 residues. Looked up from germline, CDR1 is MGHRA and CDR2 is YSYEKL. CDR3 DNA sequence: TGCGCCAGCAGCCATACAGGGAACGTGTACGATCAGTACTTC. It encodes CASSHTGNVYDQYF.

This clonotype was counted at least ten times. The chain employs TRBV6-2 or TRBV6-3 and TRBJ2-1, with D possibly TRBD2 on 6 matching bases. There are 14 residues in the CDR3. V lost 2 bases, J lost 2 bases, and 7 bases lay in between. Germline lookup yields CDR1 MNHEY and CDR2 SVGEGT. The CDR3 protein is CASSYRGTYNEQFF. The DNA for the CDR3 is TGTGCCAGCAGTTACCGCGGGACCTACAATGAGCAGTTCTTC.

Many counts were recorded for this clonotype. This chain links TRBV20-1 with TRBJ1-1; TRBD1 agrees at 8 bases. The CDR3 sequence is 15 residues long. Trimming removed 4 bases from V and 0 bases from J; junction bases left unmatched: 7. Germline-derived CDR1 and CDR2 are DFQATT and SNEGSKA (reference sequence). The CDR3 reads CSAIDRGTMNTEAFF. Written as DNA, the CDR3 is TGCAGTGCTATAGACAGGGGCACCATGAACACTGAAGCTTTCTTT.

This clonotype showed up many times. The genes are TRBV4-1 and TRBJ1-2; 8 nucleotides align to TRBD1. The V and J ends lost 3 bases and 6 bases, in that order; junction bases with no gene match: 9. The CDR3 has 15 amino acids. Per the germline V gene, CDR1 is MGHRA and CDR2 is YSYEKL. The CDR3 region has the DNA TGCGCCAGCAGCCAGAGACAGGGGAACCTGGATGGCTACACCTTC. It is translated as CASSQRQGNLDGYTF.

A few counts support this clonotype. The chain uses TRBV20-1 and TRBJ2-7; possibly TRBD1 for D (5 bases). The length of the CDR3 is 13 residues. Looked up from germline, CDR1 is DFQATT and CDR2 is SNEGSKA (reference sequence). V lost 3 bases to trimming and J lost 5 bases, with 14 bases between them. The CDR3 region has the DNA TGCAGTGCTAGCAAGGGGTTAGGGAACGAGCAGTACTTC. Its translation is CSASKGLGNEQYF.

This clonotype showed up many times. V is TRBV5-4 and J is TRBJ1-6; perhaps TRBD1 as D (5 bases). The CDR3 length is 17 residues. Per the germline V gene, CDR1 is SGHNT and CDR2 is YYREEE (reference sequence). V was clipped by 0 bases and J by 8 bases, with 18 bases between them. CDR3 loop: CASSLARERQRYSPLHF. As DNA, the CDR3 is TGTGCCAGCAGCTTGGCCAGGGAGAGACAGAGGTATTCACCCCTCCACTTT.

V usage is TRBV5-1 and J usage is TRBJ2-1; possibly TRBD1 for D (6 bases). Looked up from germline, CDR1 is SGHRS and CDR2 is YFSETQ. This CDR3 contains 15 residues. Trimming pared 4 bases from V and 4 bases from J, leaving 15 bases between. CDR3: CASSTAGTYYNEQFF. CDR3 DNA sequence: TGCGCCAGCAGCACGGCCGGGACATATTACAATGAGCAGTTCTTC.

This clonotype showed up many times. The V call is TRBV29-1, the J call TRBJ1-1, with D unclear. The CDR3 consists of 10 residues. Germline CDR1 is SQVTM and CDR2 is ANQGSEA. V was trimmed by 3 bases and J by 7 bases, leaving 6 bases between them. CDR3: CSVESGEAFF. CDR3 bases: TGCAGCGTTGAGTCTGGTGAAGCTTTCTTT.

This chain joins TRBV7-2 and TRBJ1-5; possible D gene TRBD1, 6 bases. The CDR3 sequence is 13 residues long. Trimming left V 4 bases short and J 6 bases short, with 10 bases between. Germline V gene data show CDR1 as SGHTA and CDR2 as FQGNSA. Written as DNA, the CDR3 is TGTGCCAGCAGCTGGGGGCTCTTTCAGCCCCAGCATTTT. Protein sequence: CASSWGLFQPQHF.

Many counts were recorded for this clonotype. The rearrangement links TRBV27 to TRBJ1-2; 7 nucleotides match TRBD1. The V gene's germline CDR1 is MNHEY and CDR2 SMNVEV (reference sequence). V dropped 5 bases and J dropped 9; count of bases not matched to a gene: 15. CDR3 length: 15 amino acids. This CDR3 reads CASSTTPDRDWSYTF. The DNA for the CDR3 is TGTGCCAGCAGTACCACCCCAGACAGGGATTGGAGCTACACCTTC.

V gene TRBV6-2 or TRBV6-3 combines with J gene TRBJ2-7; 12 nucleotides align to TRBD1. The CDR3 contains 16 residues. Germline lookup yields CDR1 MNHEY and CDR2 SVGEGT. Trimming removed 2 bases from V and 7 bases from J; junction bases left unmatched: 9. This CDR3 reads CASSYPPGQGADEQYF. The CDR3 coding sequence is TGTGCCAGCAGTTACCCACCGGGACAGGGGGCGGATGAGCAGTACTTC.

The chain carries TRBV5-1 and TRBJ2-1, with a tentative D call TRBD2 (5 bases). Germline V lookup: CDR1 SGHRS, CDR2 YFSETQ. The CDR3 length is 16 residues. Trimming took 0 bases from V and 2 from J, leaving 12 bases between them. The CDR3 sequence: CASSLDPSGPYNEQFF. The CDR3 region has the DNA TGCGCCAGCAGCTTGGATCCCAGCGGCCCCTACAATGAGCAGTTCTTC.

This clonotype was recorded many times. The rearrangement joins TRBV18 to TRBJ2-3; D is possibly TRBD2 (6 bases). Germline CDR1 and CDR2: KGHSH and LQKENI. The CDR3 is 14 amino acids. V lost 3 bases to trimming and J lost 2 bases, with 9 bases between them. CDR3 protein: CASSPGGLTDTQYF. The CDR3 coding sequence is TGTGCCAGCTCACCCGGGGGACTCACAGATACGCAGTATTTT.

The chain joins TRBV6-5 to TRBJ1-2; D not certain. The germline V gene encodes CDR1 MNHEY and CDR2 SVGAGI. CDR3 length: 12 residues. V lost 4 bases and J lost 0, with 3 bases in between. CDR3 DNA sequence: TGTGCCAGCAGTTCTACTAACTATGGCTACACCTTC. As protein: CASSSTNYGYTF.

There are a few counts of this clonotype. The V gene is TRBV2, the J gene TRBJ2-5; tentatively, D is TRBD2 (6 bases). This CDR3 is built from 13 residues. The germline gives CDR1 SNHLY, CDR2 FYNNEI. With 5 bases removed from V and 5 bases from J, the gap between germline ends came to 12 bases. CDR3 nucleotides: TGTGCCAGCAGTCGGGACGGAGGGGAGACCCAGTACTTC. Amino acid sequence: CASSRDGGETQYF. Full variable domain (outside the CDR3, taken from reference TRBV2 and TRBJ2-5): EPEVTQTPSHQVTQMGQEVILRCVPISNHLYFYWYRQILGQKVEFLVSFYNNEISEKSEIFDDQFSVERPDGSNFTLKIRSTKLEDSAMYFCASSRDGGETQYFGPGTRLLVL.